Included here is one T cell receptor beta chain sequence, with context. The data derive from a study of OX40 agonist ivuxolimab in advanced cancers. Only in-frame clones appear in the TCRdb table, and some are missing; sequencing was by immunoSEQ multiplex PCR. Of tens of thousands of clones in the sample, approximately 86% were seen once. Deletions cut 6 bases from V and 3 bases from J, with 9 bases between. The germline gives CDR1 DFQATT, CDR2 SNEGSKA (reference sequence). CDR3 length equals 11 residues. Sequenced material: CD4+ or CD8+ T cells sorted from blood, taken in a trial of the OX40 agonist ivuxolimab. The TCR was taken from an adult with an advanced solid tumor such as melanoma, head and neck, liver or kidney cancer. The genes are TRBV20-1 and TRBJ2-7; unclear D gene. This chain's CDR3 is CSAGQIYEQYF. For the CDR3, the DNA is TGCAGTGCAGGCCAGATCTACGAGCAGTACTTC.